This T cell receptor beta chain was sequenced for a study of T cells in Graves' hyperthyroidism and ophthalmopathy. Remarks on this clonotype: The antigen remains unidentified.

Notes on the study in general: Most thyroid clonotypes with frequency above 0.001 were detected in blood. Ophthalmopathy could be told apart from stable hyperthyroidism with a 13 V-J model.

The investigators amplified TCR beta CDR3 regions from RNA transcripts. First-round RT-PCR of the TCR CDR3 relied on the HTBI primer set. TCRdb redid the calling of the multiplex PCR reads with MiXCR, one entry per CDR3 protein. The table records 480,000 or so distinct CDR3 sequences, over 35% of them present only once. Germline CDR1 is LGHNA and CDR2 is YSLEER. The CDR3 covers 16 residues. With 2 bases clipped from V and 4 bases from J, the junction kept 8 bases outside the gene matches. Sequencing input: peripheral blood or thyroid tissue (not recorded which). The origin of this receptor is an adult woman with Graves' disease, either hyperthyroidism or ophthalmopathy (not recorded which). This chain uses TRBV4-3 with TRBJ1-2; the match to TRBD1 covers 9 bases. CDR3 amino acids: CASSQLGQGKPYGYTF. The DNA for the CDR3 is TGCGCCAGCAGCCAACTAGGACAGGGGAAGCCCTATGGCTACACCTTC.